This note documents a single T cell receptor beta chain sequence. TCRdb keeps only in-frame clones here, not all; method: immunoSEQ multiplex PCR. The sample yields some 120,000 clones, over 65% seen once. The entry originates in a study of cytomegalovirus exposure and HLA in healthy donors. The CDR3 loop spans 13 amino acids. The receptor comes from a woman in her twenties or thirties in good health and CMV-seronegative. This chain uses TRBV21-1 with TRBJ2-7; the table names TRBD1, a call not compared with the DNA. TRBV21-1 is annotated as a pseudogene. The sample consisted of PBMCs. CDR3 amino acids: CASQAGGDYEQYF. For the CDR3, the DNA is TGTGCCAGTCAGGCAGGGGGCGATTACGAGCAGTACTTC.